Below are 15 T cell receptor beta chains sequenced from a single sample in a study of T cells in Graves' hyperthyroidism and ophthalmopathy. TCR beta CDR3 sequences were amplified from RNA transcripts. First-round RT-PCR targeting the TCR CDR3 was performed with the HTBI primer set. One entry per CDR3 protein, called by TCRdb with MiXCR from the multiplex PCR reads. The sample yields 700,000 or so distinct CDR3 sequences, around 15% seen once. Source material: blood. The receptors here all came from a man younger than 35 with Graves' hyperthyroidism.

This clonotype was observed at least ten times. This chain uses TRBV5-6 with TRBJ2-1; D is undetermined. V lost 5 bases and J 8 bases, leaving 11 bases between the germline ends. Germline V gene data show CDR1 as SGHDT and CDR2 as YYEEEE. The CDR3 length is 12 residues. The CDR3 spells CASSFGGDEQFF. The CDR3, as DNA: TGTGCCAGCAGTTTTGGTGGGGATGAGCAGTTCTTC.

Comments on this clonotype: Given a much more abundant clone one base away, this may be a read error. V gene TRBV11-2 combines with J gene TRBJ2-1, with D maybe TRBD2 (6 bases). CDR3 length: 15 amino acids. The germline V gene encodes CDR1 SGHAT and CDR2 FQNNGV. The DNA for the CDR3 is TGTGCCAGCAGCCCCTACGCGGGATCCAGGAATGAGCGGTTCTTC. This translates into CASSPYAGSRNERFF.

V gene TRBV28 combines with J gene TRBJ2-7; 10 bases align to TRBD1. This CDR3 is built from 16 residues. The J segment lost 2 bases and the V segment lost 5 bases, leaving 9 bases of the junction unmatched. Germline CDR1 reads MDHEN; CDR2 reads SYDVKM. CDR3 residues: CASSTPGTGVPYEQYF. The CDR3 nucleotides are TGTGCCAGCAGTACCCCCGGGACAGGGGTCCCCTACGAGCAGTACTTC.

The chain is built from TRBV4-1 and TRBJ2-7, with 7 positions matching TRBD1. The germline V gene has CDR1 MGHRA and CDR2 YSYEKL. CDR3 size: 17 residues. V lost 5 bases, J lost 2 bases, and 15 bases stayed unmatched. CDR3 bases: TGCGCCAGCAGCACCCGGACAGGTCCGGAGATGACCTACGAGCAGTACTTC. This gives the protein CASSTRTGPEMTYEQYF.

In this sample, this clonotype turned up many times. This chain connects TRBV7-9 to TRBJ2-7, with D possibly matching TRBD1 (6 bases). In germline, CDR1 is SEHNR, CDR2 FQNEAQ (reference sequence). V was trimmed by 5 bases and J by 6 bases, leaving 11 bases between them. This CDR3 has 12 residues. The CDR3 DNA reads TGTGCCAGCAGCAAATCACAGGGCGAGCAGTACTTC. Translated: CASSKSQGEQYF. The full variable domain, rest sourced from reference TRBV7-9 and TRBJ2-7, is DTGVSQNPRHKITKRGQNVTFRCDPISEHNRLYWYRQTLGQGPEFLTYFQNEAQLEKSRLLSDRFSAERPKGSFSTLEIQRTEQGDSAMYLCASSKSQGEQYFGPGTRLTVT.

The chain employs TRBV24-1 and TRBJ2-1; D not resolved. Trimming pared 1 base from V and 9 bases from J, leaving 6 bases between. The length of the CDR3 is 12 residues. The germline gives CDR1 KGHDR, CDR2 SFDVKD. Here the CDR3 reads CATSDFGIEQFF. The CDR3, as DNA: TGTGCCACCAGTGATTTTGGGATTGAGCAGTTCTTC.

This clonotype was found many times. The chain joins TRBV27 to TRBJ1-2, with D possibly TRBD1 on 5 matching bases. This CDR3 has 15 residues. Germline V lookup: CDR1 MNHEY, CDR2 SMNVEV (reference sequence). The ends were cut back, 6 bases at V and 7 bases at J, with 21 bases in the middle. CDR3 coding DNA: TGTGCCAGCAGCCCAAAGAAGGGGTCATATGGTGGCTACACCTTC. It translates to CASSPKKGSYGGYTF.

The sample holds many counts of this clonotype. The CDR3 DNA reads TGTGCCAGCAGCTTAGGGGGGGCCCACGAGGATGAGCAGTTCTTC. Its protein product is CASSLGGAHEDEQFF. The chain is built from TRBV11-3 and TRBJ2-1, with D perhaps being TRBD1 or TRBD2 (6 bases each). This CDR3 has 15 amino acids. Deletions cut 1 base from V and 8 bases from J, with 15 bases between. Per germline, CDR1 SGHNT and CDR2 YENEEA.

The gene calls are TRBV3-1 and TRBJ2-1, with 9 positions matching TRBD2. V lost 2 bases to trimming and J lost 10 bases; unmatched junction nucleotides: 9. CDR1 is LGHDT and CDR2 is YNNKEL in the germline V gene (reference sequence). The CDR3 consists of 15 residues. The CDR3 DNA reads TGTGCCAGCAGCCAATTTGGCGGGAGGGCCTTGGAGCAGTTCTTC. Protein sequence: CASSQFGGRALEQFF.

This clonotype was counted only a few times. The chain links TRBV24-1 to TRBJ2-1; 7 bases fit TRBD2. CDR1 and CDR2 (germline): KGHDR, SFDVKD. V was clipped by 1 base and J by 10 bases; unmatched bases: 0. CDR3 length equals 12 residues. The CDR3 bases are TGTGCCACCAGTGATTTCGGGGGGGAGCAGTTCTTC. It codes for CATSDFGGEQFF.

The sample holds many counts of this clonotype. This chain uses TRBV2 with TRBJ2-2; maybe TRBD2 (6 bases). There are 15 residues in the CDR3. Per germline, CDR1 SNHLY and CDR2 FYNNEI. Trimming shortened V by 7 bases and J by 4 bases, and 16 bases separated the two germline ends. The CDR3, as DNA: TGTGCCAGCAATGGCGTTGCGGGACCCACCGGGGAGCTGTTTTTT. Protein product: CASNGVAGPTGELFF.

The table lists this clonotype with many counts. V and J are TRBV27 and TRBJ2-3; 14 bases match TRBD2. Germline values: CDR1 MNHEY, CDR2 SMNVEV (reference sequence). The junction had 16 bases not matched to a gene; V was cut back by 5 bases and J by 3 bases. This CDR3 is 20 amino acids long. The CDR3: CASSPGLAGGHPTRTDTQYF. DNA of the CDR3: TGTGCCAGCAGTCCAGGACTAGCGGGAGGACATCCCACGAGGACAGATACGCAGTATTTT.

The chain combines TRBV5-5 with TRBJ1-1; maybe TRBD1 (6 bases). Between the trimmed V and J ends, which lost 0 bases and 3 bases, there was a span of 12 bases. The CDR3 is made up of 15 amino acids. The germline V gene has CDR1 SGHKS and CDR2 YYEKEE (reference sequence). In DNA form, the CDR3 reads TGTGCCAGCAGCTTGGCCCCGGGGGCGGACACTGAAGCTTTCTTT. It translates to CASSLAPGADTEAFF.

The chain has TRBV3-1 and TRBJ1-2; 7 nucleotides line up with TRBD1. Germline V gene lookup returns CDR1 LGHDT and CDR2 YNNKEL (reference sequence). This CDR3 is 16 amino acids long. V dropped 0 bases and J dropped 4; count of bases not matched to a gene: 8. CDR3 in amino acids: CASSQDLVAGGYGYTF. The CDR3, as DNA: TGTGCCAGCAGCCAAGATTTAGTGGCAGGGGGCTATGGCTACACCTTC.

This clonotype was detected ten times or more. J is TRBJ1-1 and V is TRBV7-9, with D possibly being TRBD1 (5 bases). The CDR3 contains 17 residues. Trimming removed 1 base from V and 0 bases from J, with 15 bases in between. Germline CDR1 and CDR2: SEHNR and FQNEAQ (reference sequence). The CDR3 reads CASSLVSGTPMNTEAFF. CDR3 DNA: TGTGCCAGCAGCTTAGTTTCCGGGACCCCGATGAACACTGAAGCTTTCTTT.